This T cell receptor (beta chain) was sequenced during a study of control samples from healthy donors and cancer patients. This CDR3 spans 14 amino acids. Germline values: CDR1 SEHNR, CDR2 FQNEAQ (reference sequence). V trimming: 4 bases; J trimming: 3 bases; junction bases outside the gene matches: 3. Some clones are missing from TCRdb's copy, which holds only in-frame ones; the method was immunoSEQ multiplex PCR. The sample gives over 100,000 clones, around 88% of which show up once; 3.4% is in the top ten. This clonotype originated in a man aged 35 to 55 in good health. The sequenced sample was blood. The rearrangement links TRBV7-9 to TRBJ1-1, with 9 bases fitting TRBD1. The CDR3 loop reads CASSSWDRDTEAFF. The CDR3 DNA reads TGTGCCAGCAGCTCTTGGGACAGGGACACTGAAGCTTTCTTT. Looking up the rest from reference TRBV7-9 and TRBJ1-1 gives the full variable domain: DTGVSQNPRHKITKRGQNVTFRCDPISEHNRLYWYRQTLGQGPEFLTYFQNEAQLEKSRLLSDRFSAERPKGSFSTLEIQRTEQGDSAMYLCASSSWDRDTEAFFGQGTRLTVV.